The rows below give T cell receptor beta chains drawn from one sample of a study of CD8+ T cells in alopecia areata. Profiled with immunoSEQ multiplex PCR; TCRdb holds only in-frame clones, not every one. The sample has some 170,000 clones; more than 60% are singletons. Sequencing used CD4+ T cells sorted from blood, obtained at week 0. These receptors were taken from a human donor with alopecia areata. Both conserved end residues are part of each CDR3. D genes are given only for firm matches. Size is stated for part of the rows, as once, few or many counts, or as a class when the clone is expanded.

J gene,D gene,V gene,clone size,CDR3 protein,CDR3 DNA
TRBJ2-6,-,TRBV4-1,few,CASSQEGEGWNVLTF,TGCGCCAGCAGCCAAGAAGGAGAGGGGTGGAACGTCCTGACTTTC
TRBJ1-1,TRBD1,TRBV5-1,-,CASRPGQEGEAFF,TGCGCCAGCAGACCGGGACAGGAGGGTGAAGCTTTCTTT
TRBJ2-2,-,TRBV7-7,-,CASSSRPNTGELFF,TGTGCCAGCAGCTCAAGACCAAACACCGGGGAGCTGTTTTTT
TRBJ1-2,-,TRBV29-1,-,CSVGGTWGYTF,TGCAGCGTTGGGGGTACTTGGGGCTACACCTTC
TRBJ2-7,-,TRBV29-1,few,CSAGNWNYEQYF,TGCAGCGCGGGGAACTGGAATTACGAGCAGTACTTC
TRBJ1-1,TRBD1,TRBV27,few,CASRRPDRGAGEAFF,TGTGCCAGCAGGAGACCAGACAGGGGAGCGGGTGAAGCTTTCTTT
TRBJ2-1,TRBD1,TRBV30,-,CAWSRSGQTSIRWHNEQFF,TGTGCCTGGAGCAGATCGGGACAGACCAGCATCCGATGGCACAATGAGCAGTTCTTC
TRBJ2-5,-,TRBV2,few,CASRGIQETQYF,TGTGCCAGCAGGGGGATCCAAGAGACCCAGTACTTC
TRBJ2-7,-,TRBV25-1,-,CASNREGDPSYEQYF,TGTGCCAGCAATAGAGAGGGGGACCCCTCCTACGAGCAGTACTTC
TRBJ1-1,-,TRBV7-9,-,CASSFSPPLLEAFF,TGTGCCAGCAGCTTTTCTCCTCCTCTCCTTGAAGCTTTCTTT
TRBJ1-5,-,TRBV6-1,-,CASRQGVNQPQHF,TGTGCCAGCAGACAGGGAGTCAATCAGCCCCAGCATTTT
TRBJ2-5,TRBD1,TRBV13,-,CASTRQGRETQYF,TGTGCCAGCACCCGACAGGGCCGGGAGACCCAGTACTTC
TRBJ2-7,TRBD1,TRBV13,few,CASSPRDRGREQYF,TGTGCCAGCAGCCCACGGGACAGGGGGCGCGAGCAGTACTTC
TRBJ2-1,TRBD2,TRBV2,-,CASALAGGHNEQFF,TGTGCCAGCGCTTTAGCGGGGGGGCACAATGAGCAGTTCTTC
TRBJ1-4,-,TRBV30,-,CAWAGQLSEKLFF,TGTGCCTGGGCCGGACAACTGAGTGAAAAACTGTTTTTT
TRBJ1-1,TRBD1,TRBV29-1,-,CSVGQTMNTEAFF,TGCAGCGTGGGACAGACCATGAACACTGAAGCTTTCTTT
TRBJ2-2,-,TRBV4-3,-,CASSQASPPHTGELFF,TGCGCCAGCAGCCAAGCTTCTCCCCCTCACACCGGGGAGCTGTTTTTT
TRBJ1-4,-,TRBV7-2,-,CASSTQGEKLFF,TGTGCCAGCAGCACCCAGGGGGAAAAACTGTTTTTT
TRBJ2-2,-,TRBV9,few,CASSETGFANTGELFF,TGTGCCAGCAGCGAGACAGGATTCGCGAACACCGGGGAGCTGTTTTTT
TRBJ1-5,TRBD1,TRBV29-1,-,CSVSPGQGVQPQHF,TGCAGCGTCTCACCGGGACAGGGGGTTCAGCCCCAGCATTTT
TRBJ2-4,-,TRBV11-3,medium-sized,CASSLQSKNIQYF,TGTGCCAGCAGCTTACAATCCAAAAACATTCAGTACTTC
TRBJ2-7,-,TRBV9,-,CASSPRGGGWYEQYF,TGTGCCAGCAGCCCACGGGGAGGCGGGTGGTACGAGCAGTACTTC
TRBJ2-3,-,TRBV29-1,-,CSVGGMLRADTQYF,TGCAGCGTTGGTGGGATGCTACGGGCAGATACGCAGTATTTT
TRBJ2-5,TRBD2,TRBV9,-,CASSVALSGGVQETQYF,TGTGCCAGCAGCGTAGCTCTGAGCGGGGGGGTACAAGAGACCCAGTACTTC
TRBJ1-2,TRBD1,TRBV19,-,CASTPTGTGDGYTF,TGTGCCAGTACCCCCACCGGGACAGGGGACGGCTACACCTTC
TRBJ2-6,TRBD1,TRBV25-1,-,CASSPWGDRVSGANVLTF,TGTGCCAGCAGTCCATGGGGGGACAGGGTATCTGGGGCCAACGTCCTGACTTTC
TRBJ2-1,TRBD2,TRBV7-3,-,CASSFAGGSYNEQFF,TGTGCCAGCAGCTTTGCGGGGGGATCCTACAATGAGCAGTTCTTC
TRBJ2-2,-,TRBV6-6,-,CASSRTGLRNTGELFF,TGTGCCAGCAGTCGTACGGGACTTAGAAACACCGGGGAGCTGTTTTTT
TRBJ2-1,-,TRBV7-2,-,CASSLVRVSEQFF,TGTGCCAGCAGCTTAGTTCGTGTATCTGAGCAGTTCTTC
TRBJ1-2,-,TRBV30,few,CAWSPTSGYGYTF,TGTGCCTGGAGTCCCACCTCAGGATATGGCTACACCTTC
TRBJ1-1,-,TRBV19,few,CASSIRAGEAFF,TGTGCCAGTAGTATACGGGCAGGGGAAGCTTTCTTT
TRBJ1-1,-,TRBV6-5,-,CASSSPPNTEAFF,TGTGCCAGCAGCTCTCCACCGAACACTGAAGCTTTCTTT
TRBJ2-7,TRBD1,TRBV4-1,-,CASSLSPDRDYEQYF,TGCGCCAGCAGCCTAAGCCCGGACAGGGACTACGAGCAGTACTTC
TRBJ2-7,-,TRBV29-1,-,CSVEVSGYEQYF,TGCAGCGTTGAAGTTTCAGGATACGAGCAGTACTTC
TRBJ2-3,-,TRBV29-1,-,CSQEDRSSDTQYF,TGCAGCCAAGAGGACAGATCCTCAGATACGCAGTATTTT
TRBJ2-6,TRBD2,TRBV12-5,-,CASAWTSGGTGANVLTF,TGTGCTAGCGCTTGGACTAGCGGGGGGACTGGGGCCAACGTCCTGACTTTC
TRBJ2-3,TRBD2,TRBV29-1,-,CSGSPSGGGADTQYF,TGCAGCGGTTCTCCTAGCGGGGGTGGGGCAGATACGCAGTATTTT
TRBJ2-5,-,TRBV2,once,CASSRDLRETQYF,TGTGCCAGCAGTAGGGACTTACGGGAGACCCAGTACTTC
TRBJ2-7,-,TRBV7-2,-,CASSLLQAAGEQYF,TGTGCCAGCAGCTTACTACAGGCCGCGGGTGAGCAGTACTTC
TRBJ2-7,TRBD2,TRBV9,-,CASSPRASGGYEQYF,TGTGCCAGCAGCCCCCGGGCTAGCGGGGGCTACGAGCAGTACTTC
TRBJ1-2,-,TRBV5-1,-,CASSLYTGPNYGYTF,TGCGCCAGCAGCTTATATACAGGGCCTAACTATGGCTACACCTTC
TRBJ2-7,-,TRBV9,-,CASSVATMGEQYF,TGTGCCAGCAGCGTAGCTACTATGGGGGAGCAGTACTTC
TRBJ1-2,-,TRBV30,few,CAWSVDRATYGYTF,TGTGCCTGGAGTGTAGATAGGGCCACCTATGGCTACACCTTC
TRBJ1-1,-,TRBV15,-,CATSREWNTEAFF,TGTGCCACCAGCAGAGAGTGGAACACTGAAGCTTTCTTT
TRBJ2-1,-,TRBV7-2,-,CASSLGWGSYNEQFF,TGTGCCAGCAGCTTAGGGTGGGGCTCCTACAATGAGCAGTTCTTC
TRBJ1-5,-,TRBV29-1,-,CSVQENSNQPQHF,TGCAGCGTTCAGGAAAATAGCAATCAGCCCCAGCATTTT
TRBJ2-3,TRBD2,TRBV5-4,-,CASSARGGRADTQYF,TGTGCCAGCAGTGCACGGGGGGGCCGTGCAGATACGCAGTATTTT
TRBJ2-1,-,TRBV30,-,CAWTVGTKVGEQFF,TGTGCCTGGACAGTCGGGACAAAAGTGGGTGAGCAGTTCTTC
TRBJ2-4,TRBD2,TRBV29-1,-,CSAQRGAAGNIQYF,TGCAGCGCTCAGCGGGGGGCGGCGGGTAACATTCAGTACTTC
TRBJ1-4,-,TRBV9,-,CASSERTDEKLFF,TGTGCCAGCAGCGAACGGACAGACGAAAAACTGTTTTTT